This T cell receptor (beta chain) was captured in a study of blood T cell repertoires in COVID-19. The wider study: Specimens from acute and convalescent COVID-19 originated in the United States, Italy and Spain. The cDNA or gDNA used as material had been derived from T cells, B-cell-depleted T cells, or PBMCs.

Trimming stripped 1 base from V and 11 bases from J, with 11 bases between. CDR3 length equals 11 residues. From germline, CDR1 is GTSNPN and CDR2 SVGIG (reference sequence). In the authors' methods: Amplification of reference gene primers was used by the study to estimate nucleated cell counts. Some clones are missing from TCRdb's copy, which holds only in-frame ones; the method was immunoSEQ multiplex PCR. V and J calls plus clone size are reproduced from that table; the DNA served to infer D and trimming. The repertoire consists of just under 90,000 clones, with approximately 88% occurring once and the leading ten covering under 0.6%.

The chain carries TRBV30 and TRBJ1-1; tentatively, D is TRBD1 (6 bases). Sequencing was performed on peripheral blood. The sequence came from a man aged 55 to 69 with acute or convalescent COVID-19. The CDR3 region is CAWSAGVRAFF. Here the CDR3 DNA reads TGTGCCTGGAGTGCAGGGGTGCGGGCTTTCTTT.